This T cell receptor beta chain was recovered during a study of B cell selection in AIRE deficiency. Study results and caveats: Of approximately 3,600 shared Treg TCRbeta sequences, 30% to 40% were healthy-donor-only and roughly 10% patient-only. Patient Tconv cells held roughly a third of Treg sequences shared by healthy donors.

On this clone itself: Its specificity is unknown.

Conventional CD4 T cells were sorted as CD4+CD127+ cells. Trimming cost V 5 bases and J 5 bases; bases outside gene matches: 4. The germline V gene encodes CDR1 SNHLY and CDR2 FYNNEI. The CDR3 contains 15 residues. Sequenced by immunoSEQ multiplex PCR; TCRdb stores in-frame clones only, minus some. The sample holds about 24,000 clones, around 97% seen once. Input material: CD4+CD127+ conventional T cells sorted from PBMCs. V usage is TRBV2 and J usage is TRBJ2-3; 13 nucleotides line up with TRBD2. The receptor comes from a human donor in good health. The CDR3 DNA is TGTGCCAGCAGTTGGACTAGCGGGAGTGAAGATACGCAGTATTTT. Protein product: CASSWTSGSEDTQYF. Full variable domain (rest looked up from reference TRBV2 and TRBJ2-3): EPEVTQTPSHQVTQMGQEVILRCVPISNHLYFYWYRQILGQKVEFLVSFYNNEISEKSEIFDDQFSVERPDGSNFTLKIRSTKLEDSAMYFCASSWTSGSEDTQYFGPGTRLTVL.